Here is one T cell receptor (beta chain) with its context. The sample originates from a study of blood T cell repertoires in COVID-19. Clones were read by immunoSEQ multiplex PCR, and TCRdb kept only the in-frame ones, dropping some. The table shows 250,000 or so clones, with about 91% occurring only once. CDR1 and CDR2 from the germline V gene are WNHNN and SYGVQD (reference sequence). CDR3 size: 16 residues. V lost 7 bases and J 4 bases, leaving 20 bases between the germline ends. The TCR comes from an elderly man with acute or convalescent COVID-19. Sequencing was done on a sample of peripheral blood. This sequence joins TRBV10-1 and TRBJ2-1; perhaps TRBD2 as D (5 bases). CDR3 loop: CASTLPTGSGYNEQFF. Written as DNA, the CDR3 is TGCGCCAGCACTCTCCCGACGGGGTCCGGGTACAATGAGCAGTTCTTC.